This T cell receptor (beta chain) was captured in a study of T cell changes during pregnancy in multiple sclerosis. This CDR3 region has 12 residues. With V trimmed by 5 bases and J by 8 bases, 4 bases remained unmatched. Germline V gives CDR1 MNHEY, CDR2 SMNVEV (reference sequence). Here immunoSEQ multiplex PCR was the method, and the copy in TCRdb shows in-frame clones only, minus some. The sample holds under 110,000 clones, approximately 92% seen once. This receptor was obtained from a female donor with multiple sclerosis, enrolled in a pregnancy study. The chain carries TRBV27 and TRBJ2-5; 8 bases are shared with TRBD1. The sequencing here drew on peripheral blood, taken in the second trimester of pregnancy. Here the CDR3 reads CASSAQGATQYF. The CDR3, as DNA: TGTGCCAGCAGTGCCCAGGGGGCCACCCAGTACTTC.